This T cell receptor (beta chain) came from a study of blood T cell repertoires in COVID-19 (dated by TCRdb to the early 2020s). About the investigation overall: Samples covering the acute and convalescent phases of COVID-19 were provided by collaborators in the United States, Italy and Spain. The material from the prospective study consisted of cDNA or gDNA derived from T cells, B-cell-depleted T cells, or PBMCs. Deeply sampled blood TCRbeta repertoires from subjects exposed to, actively infected with, or recovered from COVID-19 were included in the dataset. A freely available public database, intended as a resource for researchers studying the immune response to SARS-CoV-2, is where the repertoires were released. Samples were obtained from the ongoing ImmuneRACE study (first 160 participants) and from 1,254 subjects provided by 6 global collaborators. The sample metadata nearly always contained a de-identified subject ID, COVID-19 status, age in years and sex. Where available, HLA class I and class II types were taken from metadata supplied by the sample provider and were not determined by assay-based typing.

Participants in the prospective study were enrolled through a virtual design, were aged roughly 18 to 100 years, and lived in approximately 25 United States geographic areas. In the prospective study, participants were assigned to cohorts based on the clinical history participants reported in a screening survey and a study questionnaire. Recovered participants in ImmuneRACE Cohort 3 were defined by two consecutive negative NP/OP PCR tests, clearance by a healthcare professional, or resolution of symptoms. Each participant in the prospective study had whole blood, serum and a nasopharyngeal or oropharyngeal swab collected by mobile phlebotomists. Participants in the prospective study had the option to provide additional blood draws and questionnaires over a roughly 2-month period. Before DNA extraction, blood samples from the prospective study were shipped at room temperature or frozen. TCRbeta CDR3 regions were amplified from genomic DNA using the immunoSEQ Assay, a bias-controlled multiplex PCR. The authors processed their data as follows. The number of nucleated cells in each sample was estimated from the amplification of reference gene primers within the assay. Sequence reads were collapsed and filtered to measure the absolute abundance of every unique TCRbeta CDR3 rearrangement. For each sample, productive Simpson clonality was calculated as the square root of Simpson's diversity index over productive rearrangements. Here the immuneACCESS table is served through TCRdb, limited to in-frame sequences with V and J called. Missing clones are a known gap in these copies; in checked studies unresolved V genes cover under half, and the rest lacks a known reason. V, J and clone size are those of that table, while D and trimming were read from the DNA. For this sample there are 250,000 to 300,000 clones; around nine tenths appear just once. In total, the top ten clones hold around 1.7% of the sample.

Summary of the overall study and its limitations: Clinical and demographic metadata were provided uncurated, with the amount varying by source and participant.

Worth noting for this clone: Its antigen remains unidentified. One base away there is no much larger clone; base qualities are not given.

As encoded in the germline V gene (reference sequence), CDR1 is SGHKS while CDR2 is YYEKEE. After removal of 0 bases from V and 6 bases from J, the junction retains 11 bases not matched to a gene. Including cysteine and phenylalanine, the CDR3 has 18 amino acids. Just the 54-base CDR3 DNA is kept, in frame starting at base 1. The chain is assembled from TRBV5-5 and TRBJ2-2; the central 10 bases match TRBD2. The receptor was isolated from a woman aged 40 to 50 who had recovered from COVID-19. The sequenced material came from PBMCs or T cells enriched from blood (not recorded which). The CDR3 corresponds to CASSLVASGGQSPGELFF. The DNA sequence is TGTGCCAGCAGCTTGGTGGCTAGCGGGGGTCAGAGTCCCGGGGAGCTGTTTTTT. The CDR3 plus the reference TRBV5-5 and TRBJ2-2 genes for the other parts give the full variable domain: DAGVTQSPTHLIKTRGQQVTLRCSPISGHKSVSWYQQVLGQGPQFIFQYYEKEERGRGNFPDRFSARQFPNYSSELNVNALLLGDSALYLCASSLVASGGQSPGELFFGEGSRLTVL.